This TCR beta chain was found in a study of blood T cells in healthy people across ages (dated by TCRdb to about 2015). Turning to the overall study: In model experiments, roughly one uniquely barcoded TCR beta cDNA molecule per two T cells was captured by template switching. Donors of different ages were randomly distributed across sequencing lanes to avoid experimental bias. Using deep sequencing normalized with unique cDNA molecular identifiers, the study measured how TCR beta repertoire diversity changes with age. The donors were split into four age groups: young (average roughly 15 years), middle-aged (39), aged (over 55) and long-lived (approximately 80). Two additional independent replicas of 1 million unique cDNA reads from the same blood draw were analyzed for two donors (one aged 18 to 30 and one aged 80 or older).

Donors were a few dozen systemically healthy Caucasian individuals from Russia aged roughly 6 to 90 years. Each donor gave about 9.8 milliliters of peripheral blood, drawn into EDTA-treated Vacutainer tubes. PBMCs were isolated by Ficoll-Paque density-gradient centrifugation, with at least 7 million obtained per sample. Trizol reagent was used to extract total RNA from PBMCs, with at least 6 micrograms per sample. For every donor, flow cytometry on a PBMC aliquot measured the percentage of naive CD45RAhigh/CD27high T cells. With regard to this clonotype: No antigen is known for it. A read error is possible here, since a much larger clone lies one base away.

Receptor libraries were prepared by 5' RACE. This sample was sequenced with an Illumina HiSeq 2500. A second PCR of about 7 to 12 cycles was performed with a sample-barcoded 5' primer and a J-beta primer mix. A unique molecular identifier was introduced onto each TCR beta cDNA molecule by a template-switch 5' adaptor carrying 12 random nucleotides. At least 2.5 million CDR3-containing paired-end reads were obtained from each sample. First-strand cDNA synthesis was performed from all RNA using the Mint cDNA synthesis kit, with priming by a TRBC-specific oligonucleotide. Following uracil-DNA glycosylase treatment, a first 18-cycle PCR with universal primers M1SS and BC2_uni_R was performed on all cDNA. The authors processed their data as follows. For normalization, 1 million high-quality reads were randomly selected from each sample, with every read carrying a distinct molecular identifier. Instead of being binned into consensus sequences, reads that shared molecular identifiers were thrown out. CDR3 identification, clonotype clustering and error correction used MiTCR with a Q25 quality threshold and the strictest error-elimination algorithm. A nonparametric unseen species model with Euler transformation was used to estimate lower-bound total TCR beta diversity. TCRdb itself trimmed the public reads at Q25 with fastp, ran MiXCR and retained productive beta chains. One record per CDR3 amino acid sequence lists the most common genes and DNA. These V and J calls are TCRdb output, not the study's own analysis. Counted in this sample were fewer than 700,000 distinct CDR3 sequences; 40% to 55% of them appeared once. Clones ranked in the top ten supply around 24% of the sample.

The full study reports these points: Estimates of total diversity based on one million sequenced T cells were considered lower bounds and underestimates. Bulk unsorted PBMC profiling prevented conclusive comparison of naive and antigen-experienced compartments. As age increased, observed TCR beta diversity per million T cells dropped in a roughly linear way, and a significant reduction was already evident by age 40. Compared with the aged group, more naive CD4+ T cells, fewer expanded clones and increased TCR diversity were shown by the long-lived group, suggesting age selection. Donor CMV infection status was unknown, potentially confounding age-related changes in expanded clonotypes. A strong correlation was found between observed TCR beta diversity and the percentage of naive T cells measured by flow cytometry.

Sequencing used blood. The sequence was obtained from an elderly man in good health.

DNA sequence: TGCAGTGCTAGAGATACTAGCGGGGATTACAATGAGCAGTACTTC. This yields the protein CSARDTSGDYNEQYF. The chain joins TRBV20-1 to TRBJ2-5; 10 junctional bases match TRBD2. V loses 0 bases at its end and J loses 11 bases; junction bases beyond the gene matches: 12. The germline V gene (reference sequence) gives CDR1 as DFQATT and CDR2 as SNEGSKA. The CDR3 contains 15 residues, cysteine and phenylalanine counted. The kept DNA is CDR3 alone, 45 bases in frame from the first base.